In this sample, the clone carrying this T cell receptor beta chain turned up many times. Its cognate antigen is unknown. Out of less than 12 ml of fresh peripheral blood came the PBMCs. RNA transcripts yielded amplified TCR beta CDR3 regions. HTBI primers were the set used in a first-round RT-PCR of the TCR CDR3. TCRdb analysed the multiplex PCR reads with MiXCR anew, one entry per CDR3 protein. Here the sample spans around 450,000 distinct CDR3 sequences, less than 20% being singletons. The data originate from a study of T cells in Graves' hyperthyroidism and ophthalmopathy. Germline CDR1 reads DFQATT; CDR2 reads SNEGSKA (reference sequence). CDR3 size: 13 residues. V was clipped by 7 bases and J by 2 bases, with 15 bases between them. Study results and limitations: In validation, the model predicted ophthalmopathy. These predictions came a median about 6.2 months before onset.

The origin of this receptor is a woman aged 18-30 years with Graves' hyperthyroidism. The material sequenced was blood. This chain uses TRBV20-1 with TRBJ2-7; D uncertain. CDR3 in DNA: TGCAGTGAATCTTTTCTAAATCCCTACGAGCAGTACTTC. It codes for CSESFLNPYEQYF.